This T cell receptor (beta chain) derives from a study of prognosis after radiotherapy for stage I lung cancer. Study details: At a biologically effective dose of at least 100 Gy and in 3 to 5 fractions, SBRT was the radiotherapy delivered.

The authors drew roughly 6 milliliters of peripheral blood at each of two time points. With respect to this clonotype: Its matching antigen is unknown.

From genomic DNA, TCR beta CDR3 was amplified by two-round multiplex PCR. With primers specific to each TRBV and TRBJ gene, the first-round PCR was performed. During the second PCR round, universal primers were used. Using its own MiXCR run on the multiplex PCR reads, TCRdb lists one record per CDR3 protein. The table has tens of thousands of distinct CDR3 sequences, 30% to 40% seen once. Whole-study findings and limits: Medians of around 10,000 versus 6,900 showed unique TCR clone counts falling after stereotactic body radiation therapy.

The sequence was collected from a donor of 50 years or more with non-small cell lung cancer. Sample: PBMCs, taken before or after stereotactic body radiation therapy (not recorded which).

The CDR3 DNA follows: TGTGCCAGTACGCTCACCGGGACTAGCGGGAGTAGCGAGCAGTACTTC. Protein: CASTLTGTSGSSEQYF. This chain links TRBV7-9 with TRBJ2-7, with 14 bases that match TRBD2. Germline V CDR1 and CDR2: SEHNR, FQNEAQ (reference sequence). The CDR3 consists of 16 residues. The V and J ends lost 9 bases and 6 bases, in that order; junction bases with no gene match: 13.